This TCR beta chain was documented in a study of T cell repertoires in cytomegalovirus infection. The table lists this clonotype with a few counts. The antigen remains undetermined. Findings of the study overall: HLA-C-restricted CMV clonotypes gave the most frequent clonotype in two of eight donors. Cumulative frequency (of public TCR beta family members) identified carriers of CMV plus the relevant HLA.

This CDR3 is 16 amino acids long. Germline V gives CDR1 MNHEY, CDR2 SVGEGT. J was trimmed by 2 bases and V by 2 bases; bases with no gene match: 3. TCRdb re-called the reads with MiXCR, one entry per CDR3 protein. Counted here are some 300,000 distinct CDR3 sequences, 17% occurring once; the ten biggest clones make up about 11%. The sequence derives from a human donor in good health (CMV status not recorded). Some clones in this sample may be carry-over from other donors' samples. Sequencing used PBMCs. J is TRBJ1-5 and V is TRBV6-2 or TRBV6-3; TRBD1 matches at 10 bases. The CDR3, as DNA: TGTGCCAGCAGTTACCCCGGGACAGGGGGCAATCAGCCCCAGCATTTT. Translated, it gives CASSYPGTGGNQPQHF.